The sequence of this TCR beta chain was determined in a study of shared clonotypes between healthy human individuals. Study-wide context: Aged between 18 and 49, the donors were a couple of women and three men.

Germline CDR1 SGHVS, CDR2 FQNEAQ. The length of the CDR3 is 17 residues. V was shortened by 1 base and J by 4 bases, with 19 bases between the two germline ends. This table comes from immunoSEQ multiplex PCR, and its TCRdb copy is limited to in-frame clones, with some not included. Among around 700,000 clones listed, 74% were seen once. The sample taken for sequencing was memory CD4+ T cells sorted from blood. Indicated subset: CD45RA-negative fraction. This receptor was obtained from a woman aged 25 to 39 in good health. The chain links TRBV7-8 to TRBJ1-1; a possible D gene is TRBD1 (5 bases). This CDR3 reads CASSLGPRGGSGTEAFF. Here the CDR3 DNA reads TGTGCCAGCAGCTTAGGCCCTCGGGGGGGGAGCGGCACTGAAGCTTTCTTT.